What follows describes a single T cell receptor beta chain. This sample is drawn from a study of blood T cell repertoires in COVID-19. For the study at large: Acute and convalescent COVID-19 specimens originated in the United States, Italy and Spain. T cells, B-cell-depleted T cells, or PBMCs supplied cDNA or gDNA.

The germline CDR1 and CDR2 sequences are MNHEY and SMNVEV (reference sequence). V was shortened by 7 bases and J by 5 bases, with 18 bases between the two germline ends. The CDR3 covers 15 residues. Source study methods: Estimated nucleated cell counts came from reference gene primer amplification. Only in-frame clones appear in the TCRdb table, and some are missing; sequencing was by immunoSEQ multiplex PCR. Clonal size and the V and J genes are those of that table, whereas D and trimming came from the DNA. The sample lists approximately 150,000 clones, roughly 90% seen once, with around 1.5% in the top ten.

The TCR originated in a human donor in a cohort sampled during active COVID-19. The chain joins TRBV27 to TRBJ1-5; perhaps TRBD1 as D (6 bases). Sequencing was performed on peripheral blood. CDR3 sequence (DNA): TGTGCCAGCAATCCCCGACAGGCCAGCGATCAGCCCCAGCATTTT. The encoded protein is CASNPRQASDQPQHF.